The 3 T cell receptor beta chains below were found in one sample sequenced in a study of CD8+ T cells in alopecia areata (dated by TCRdb to 2016 to 2019). The library was made by the immunoSEQ multiplex PCR assay. For TCR sequencing, RNA was extracted from every sample and reverse transcribed into cDNA to serve as template. In its TCRdb copy, this immuneACCESS table keeps in-frame sequences only and misses some clones. Where compared with another copy, unresolved V genes explain less than half of these, and the others have no known cause. Here the sample has about 150,000 clones; more than 40% occur a single time. About 6.8% of the sample lies in the top ten. Sequences were obtained from CD4+ T cells sorted from blood. The origin of the receptors is a human donor with alopecia areata.

The chain combines TRBV9 with TRBJ2-2; D not resolved. The ends were cut back, 3 bases at V and 2 bases at J, with 5 bases in the middle. In germline, CDR1 is SGDLS, CDR2 YYNGEE. The CDR3 sequence is 13 residues long. The CDR3 region is CASSAENTGELFF. The CDR3, as DNA: TGTGCCAGCAGCGCAGAAAACACCGGGGAGCTGTTTTTT.

Of note for this clone: Additional DNA sequences in this sample encode the identical CDR3. The chain joins TRBV5-1 to TRBJ2-1; tentatively, D is TRBD2 (5 bases). CDR3 length: 15 amino acids. Per germline, CDR1 SGHRS and CDR2 YFSETQ. Trimming removed 0 bases from V and 0 bases from J, with 7 bases in between. The CDR3 loop reads CASSLAAGSYNEQFF. For the CDR3, the DNA is TGCGCCAGCAGCTTGGCGGCGGGCTCCTACAATGAGCAGTTCTTC.

The rearrangement links TRBV29-1 to TRBJ2-3, with D possibly matching TRBD2 (7 bases). This CDR3 has 14 amino acids. Trimming left V 7 bases short and J 2 bases short, with 16 bases between. Germline CDR1 SQVTM, CDR2 ANQGSEA. The CDR3 sequence: CSGGLGGVTDTQYF. As DNA, the CDR3 is TGCAGCGGCGGACTAGGGGGGGTCACAGATACGCAGTATTTT.